Following are 19 T cell receptor beta chains from one sample sequenced in a study of cytomegalovirus exposure and HLA in healthy donors. In the PCR, 60 Vbeta and 13 Jbeta primers were used. Produced via immunoSEQ multiplex PCR; TCRdb's table is partial and in-frame only. Of about 37,000 clones in the sample, 60% to 70% are singletons; the top ten hold around 4%. Input material: PBMCs. Receptors were obtained from a man aged 40-49 years in good health and CMV-seronegative.

The J gene is TRBJ1-1, the V gene TRBV9, with TRBD1 as a possible D gene (5 bases). The CDR3 totals 14 residues. Trimming took 4 bases from V and 1 from J, leaving 11 bases between them. Germline assignment: CDR1 SGDLS and CDR2 YYNGEE. In DNA form, the CDR3 reads TGTGCCAGCAGCCCCCTCGGGGGGAACACTGAAGCTTTCTTT. Protein product: CASSPLGGNTEAFF.

The chain employs TRBV19 and TRBJ2-7; TRBD2 aligns across 7 bases. Trimming took 0 bases from V and 4 from J; bases not matched to a gene: 0. This CDR3 is 13 amino acids long. Germline V lookup: CDR1 LNHDA, CDR2 SQIVND (reference sequence). The CDR3 sequence is CASSIEAGYEQYF. The CDR3 bases are TGTGCCAGTAGTATAGAAGCGGGGTACGAGCAGTACTTC.

The chain combines TRBV10-3 with TRBJ2-3, with 10 bases matching TRBD1. Germline V gene data show CDR1 as ENHRY and CDR2 as SYGVKD. The CDR3 consists of 16 residues. V lost 4 bases and J lost 4; bases outside the gene matches: 8. The CDR3 nucleotides are TGTGCCATCAGTGTTACTGAGACAGGGGGCTCAGATACGCAGTATTTT. Residues: CAISVTETGGSDTQYF.

The gene calls are TRBV27 and TRBJ2-7, with TRBD2 identical over 11 bases. The CDR3 totals 14 residues. V was pared by 6 bases and J by 1 base, with 2 bases of the junction left unmatched. The germline V gene encodes CDR1 MNHEY and CDR2 SMNVEV (reference sequence). The chain's CDR3 is CASRLAGGSYEQYF. The CDR3 DNA reads TGTGCCAGCAGGCTAGCGGGGGGTTCCTACGAGCAGTACTTC.

The chain couples TRBV6-6 to TRBJ1-5; no clear D. Trimming took off 8 bases at V and 6 bases at J, with 14 bases between the two ends. The CDR3 is 13 residues long. Looked up from germline, CDR1 is MNHNY and CDR2 is SVGAGI (reference sequence). DNA for the CDR3: TGTGCCAGCTCGTTGGGAGAGAGTCAGCCCCAGCATTTT. It specifies CASSLGESQPQHF.

The J gene is TRBJ1-2, the V gene TRBV2; D may be TRBD1 (6 bases). With 8 bases removed from V and 6 bases from J, the gap between germline ends came to 19 bases. The germline V gene has CDR1 SNHLY and CDR2 FYNNEI. The CDR3 sequence is 14 residues long. CDR3 DNA: TGTGCCAGCCGAATACGGACAGACTCTAATGGCTACACCTTC. Its translation: CASRIRTDSNGYTF.

The genes are TRBV11-2 and TRBJ2-2, with 9 bases aligning to TRBD2. Germline values: CDR1 SGHAT, CDR2 FQNNGV. V was pared by 3 bases and J by 1 base, with 0 bases of the junction left unmatched. The CDR3 is 15 amino acids. The CDR3, as DNA: TGTGCCAGCAGCTTTAGCGGGGGGAACACCGGGGAGCTGTTTTTT. Translating it yields CASSFSGGNTGELFF.

This clone was detected a few times. This sequence joins TRBV6-1 and TRBJ2-5; 9 bases map to TRBD1. The CDR3 is 13 amino acids. Germline V gene lookup returns CDR1 MNHNS and CDR2 SASEGT. With 6 bases clipped from V and 3 bases from J, the junction kept 2 bases outside the gene matches. The CDR3 DNA follows: TGTGCCAGCAGGACAGGGGGGAAAGAGACCCAGTACTTC. It encodes CASRTGGKETQYF.

The CDR3 nucleotides are TGTGCCAGCAGCTCAGGACTAGCGGGGAGCACAGATACGCAGTATTTT. This sequence encodes CASSSGLAGSTDTQYF. The J gene is TRBJ2-3, the V gene TRBV7-9; 12 bases agree with TRBD2. Germline values: CDR1 SEHNR, CDR2 FQNEAQ (reference sequence). The J segment lost 0 bases and the V segment lost 4 bases, leaving 2 bases of the junction unmatched. The CDR3 is 16 amino acids. The full variable domain, rest sourced from reference TRBV7-9 and TRBJ2-3, is DTGVSQNPRHKITKRGQNVTFRCDPISEHNRLYWYRQTLGQGPEFLTYFQNEAQLEKSRLLSDRFSAERPKGSFSTLEIQRTEQGDSAMYLCASSSGLAGSTDTQYFGPGTRLTVL.

The V gene is TRBV11-3, the J gene TRBJ2-5; 7 nucleotides agree with TRBD1. Per germline, CDR1 SGHNT and CDR2 YENEEA. The CDR3 has 13 amino acids. Trimming removed 3 bases from V and 5 bases from J; junction bases left unmatched: 3. CDR3 sequence reads: CASSLTGYETQYF. CDR3 bases: TGTGCCAGCAGCTTGACAGGGTATGAGACCCAGTACTTC. Based on the CDR3 plus reference TRBV11-3 and TRBJ2-5, the full variable domain is EAGVVQSPRYKIIEKKQPVAFWCNPISGHNTLYWYLQNLGQGPELLIRYENEEAVDDSQLPKDRFSAERLKGVDSTLKIQPAELGDSAVYLCASSLTGYETQYFGPGTRLLVL.

This clone was seen only a few times. J is TRBJ2-4 and V is TRBV6-5, with 7 positions matching TRBD1. V was clipped by 5 bases and J by 0 bases; unmatched bases: 4. CDR1 is MNHEY and CDR2 is SVGAGI in the germline V gene. The CDR3 length is 15 residues. DNA for the CDR3: TGTGCCAGCAGTGGGACAGAGCTAGCCAAAAACATTCAGTACTTC. Protein sequence: CASSGTELAKNIQYF.

The V call is TRBV7-6, the J call TRBJ1-5; the D is unclear. The V gene lost 1 base and the J gene lost 5 bases, with 6 bases spanning the gap. This CDR3 has 13 amino acids. Germline V gene lookup returns CDR1 SGHVS and CDR2 FNYEAQ. CDR3 nucleotide sequence: TGTGCCAGCAGCTTAGGGCAGGATCAGCCCCAGCATTTT. Amino acid sequence: CASSLGQDQPQHF.

V gene TRBV29-1 combines with J gene TRBJ1-1, with 9 nucleotides matching TRBD1. The CDR3 is 15 amino acids. Germline V lookup: CDR1 SQVTM, CDR2 ANQGSEA. V gave up 3 bases and J gave up 4 bases; unmatched junction bases: 9. The CDR3 reads CSVDRQGGDSTEAFF. CDR3 nucleotide sequence: TGCAGCGTTGACAGACAGGGGGGAGATTCCACTGAAGCTTTCTTT.

The V gene is TRBV29-1, the J gene TRBJ1-1; D is possibly TRBD1 (6 bases). The V gene's germline CDR1 is SQVTM and CDR2 ANQGSEA. Trimming took 4 bases from V and 4 from J, leaving 19 bases between them. The CDR3 totals 15 residues. CDR3 nucleotides: TGCAGCGTTGGGGGAGGGGACACGGGGAGCACTGAAGCTTTCTTT. It is translated as CSVGGGDTGSTEAFF.

The V gene is TRBV30, the J gene TRBJ2-5; 12 positions agree with TRBD2. The CDR3 length is 13 residues. Unmatched junction bases numbered 1, after V lost 4 bases and J lost 4 bases. Germline lookup yields CDR1 GTSNPN and CDR2 SVGIG (reference sequence). CDR3 in DNA: TGTGCCTGGACTAGCGGGGGGGCAGAGACCCAGTACTTC. Amino acids: CAWTSGGAETQYF.

The chain has TRBV6-6 and TRBJ2-1; 8 bases are shared with TRBD1. The CDR3 consists of 15 residues. J was trimmed by 8 bases and V by 7 bases; bases with no gene match: 13. The V gene's germline CDR1 is MNHNY and CDR2 SVGAGI (reference sequence). The CDR3 bases are TGTGCCAGCAATCATATCACAGGGGGGTTTGATGAGCAGTTCTTC. This gives the protein CASNHITGGFDEQFF.

In this sample, this clone turned up a few times. This chain connects TRBV18 to TRBJ1-5; D is ambiguous. CDR1 KGHSH and CDR2 LQKENI come from the germline V gene. This CDR3 has 13 residues. The ends were cut back, 6 bases at V and 6 bases at J, with 12 bases in the middle. CDR3 coding DNA: TGTGCCAGCTCCCTAGATGAGGGTCAGCCCCAGCATTTT. This translates into CASSLDEGQPQHF.

The CDR3 loop is CAWKAHREGSPLHF. CDR3 DNA: TGTGCCTGGAAAGCCCACAGGGAAGGATCACCCCTCCACTTT. J is TRBJ1-6 and V is TRBV30, with a tentative D call TRBD1 (6 bases). The V end was cut by 4 bases, the J end by 10 bases, with 17 bases between. The V gene's germline CDR1 is GTSNPN and CDR2 SVGIG (reference sequence). The CDR3 sequence is 14 residues long.

V gene TRBV4-2 combines with J gene TRBJ1-1, with TRBD1 as a possible D gene (5 bases). The CDR3 sequence is 14 residues long. Germline loops: CDR1 LGHNA, CDR2 YNFKEQ. Between the trimmed V and J ends, which lost 4 bases and 2 bases, there was a span of 11 bases. CDR3 region: CASSPGGINTEAFF. CDR3 nucleotide sequence: TGTGCCAGCAGCCCCGGGGGAATAAACACTGAAGCTTTCTTT.